Listed here are 32 T cell receptor beta chains from one sample, sequenced in a study of blood T cells in healthy people across ages. A second PCR, run for about 6 to 12 cycles, used a sample-barcoded 5' primer plus a J-beta primer mix. TCRdb passed the 5' RACE reads through MiXCR, listing each CDR3 protein once. The sample has 1.4 million to 1.5 million distinct CDR3 sequences; 40% to 50% are singletons. Input material: blood. Receptor source: a woman aged 18 to 35 in good health.

The CDR3: CATHQGSYSGNTIYF. The CDR3 DNA is TGTGCCACCCACCAAGGGAGCTACTCTGGAAACACCATATATTTT. V usage is TRBV6-6 and J usage is TRBJ1-3; no definite D call. Per the germline V gene, CDR1 is MNHNY and CDR2 is SVGAGI (reference sequence). V was cut by 10 bases and J by 0 bases, with 16 bases left in between. This CDR3 has 15 residues.

The chain recombines TRBV20-1 with TRBJ1-4; TRBD1 aligns across 7 bases. The CDR3 covers 13 residues. V was pared by 0 bases and J by 8 bases, with 3 bases of the junction left unmatched. Germline V gene data show CDR1 as DFQATT and CDR2 as SNEGSKA (reference sequence). CDR3 amino acids: CSAREPGGEKLFF. CDR3 bases: TGCAGTGCTAGAGAGCCAGGGGGAGAAAAACTGTTTTTT.

The chain has TRBV20-1 and TRBJ2-7, with 13 positions matching TRBD2. The CDR3 runs 13 residues. Germline CDR1 is DFQATT and CDR2 is SNEGSKA (reference sequence). Trimming cost V 7 bases and J 5 bases; bases outside gene matches: 5. This chain's CDR3 is CSGRTSGSNEQYF. CDR3 DNA sequence: TGCAGTGGGAGGACTAGCGGGAGTAACGAGCAGTACTTC.

On this clonotype itself: One junction end disagrees with the germline gene, perhaps due to a read error. The CDR3 sequence is CASSVGETRYF. In DNA, the CDR3 is TGTGCCAGCAGCGTAGGGGAGACCCGGTACTTC. V is TRBV9 and J is TRBJ2-5; a possible D gene is TRBD2 (5 bases). The CDR3 is 11 amino acids. The V gene's germline CDR1 is SGDLS and CDR2 YYNGEE.

The chain couples TRBV28 to TRBJ2-5; 10 bases agree with TRBD2. Germline trimming cut 1 base from V and 5 bases from J; bases unmatched to any gene: 7. This CDR3 is built from 16 residues. In germline, CDR1 is MDHEN, CDR2 SYDVKM. CDR3 bases: TGTGCCAGCAGTTTATTCCTAGCGGGAGTTTCCGAGACCCAGTACTTC. This gives the protein CASSLFLAGVSETQYF. The full variable domain, rest sourced from reference TRBV28 and TRBJ2-5, is DVKVTQSSRYLVKRTGEKVFLECVQDMDHENMFWYRQDPGLGLRLIYFSYDVKMKEKGDIPEGYSVSREKKERFSLILESASTNQTSMYLCASSLFLAGVSETQYFGPGTRLLVL.

This clonotype was seen more than once but under ten times. J is TRBJ1-5 and V is TRBV9; no clear D gene. Per the germline V gene, CDR1 is SGDLS and CDR2 is YYNGEE. This CDR3 contains 15 residues. Trimming took 4 bases from V and 2 from J, leaving 13 bases between them. CDR3 nucleotides: TGTGCCAGCAGCTTCACTGGGGAAGGCAATCAGCCCCAGCATTTT. Protein: CASSFTGEGNQPQHF.

The chain couples TRBV12-5 to TRBJ2-1; the D gene is possibly TRBD2 (7 bases). This CDR3 has 17 amino acids. V was cut by 1 base and J by 5 bases, with 18 bases left in between. Per germline, CDR1 LGHNT and CDR2 FRNRAP. Written as DNA, the CDR3 is TGTGCTAGTGGTTTGGGACAGGCACCTGCGGGGGACAATGAGCAGTTCTTC. This sequence encodes CASGLGQAPAGDNEQFF.

This clonotype was observed a handful of times. The V and J genes are TRBV6-5 and TRBJ2-7, with D possibly matching TRBD1 (6 bases). The germline V gene has CDR1 MNHEY and CDR2 SVGAGI. V was trimmed by 2 bases and J by 4 bases, leaving 15 bases between them. This CDR3 contains 15 residues. CDR3 in DNA: TGTGCCAGCAGTTACGAGGGACAAGGAGGTTACGAGCAGTACTTC. Translating gives CASSYEGQGGYEQYF.

The chain recombines TRBV9 with TRBJ1-1; the match to TRBD1 covers 9 bases. The length of the CDR3 is 19 residues. Trimming cost V 1 base and J 0 bases; bases outside gene matches: 13. Germline CDR1 and CDR2: SGDLS and YYNGEE. CDR3 coding DNA: TGTGCCAGCAGCGTAAGGAGCCCGGGACAGGGTACCCTGAACACTGAAGCTTTCTTT. Translated: CASSVRSPGQGTLNTEAFF. Using reference TRBV9 and TRBJ1-1 for the parts outside the CDR3, the full variable domain is DSGVTQTPKHLITATGQRVTLRCSPRSGDLSVYWYQQSLDQGLQFLIQYYNGEERAKGNILERFSAQQFPDLHSELNLSSLELGDSALYFCASSVRSPGQGTLNTEAFFGQGTRLTVV.

The J gene is TRBJ2-1, the V gene TRBV27, with 13 positions matching TRBD2. The germline V gene has CDR1 MNHEY and CDR2 SMNVEV (reference sequence). V lost 6 bases to trimming and J lost 7 bases; unmatched junction nucleotides: 9. This CDR3 is 16 amino acids long. Here the CDR3 reads CASSTTLAGGQNEQFF. The CDR3 nucleotides read TGTGCCAGCAGCACTACACTAGCGGGGGGGCAAAATGAGCAGTTCTTC.

This clonotype was seen more than once but under ten times. The chain is built from TRBV2 and TRBJ2-5, with D maybe TRBD2 (7 bases). V lost 6 bases and J 9 bases, leaving 11 bases between the germline ends. This CDR3 comprises 11 residues. Germline V lookup: CDR1 SNHLY, CDR2 FYNNEI. The CDR3 DNA reads TGTGCCAGCAGGGACGGGGGGCCCCAGTACTTC. Translated: CASRDGGPQYF.

The genes are TRBV11-2 and TRBJ2-7; 7 nucleotides align to TRBD2. The J segment lost 3 bases and the V segment lost 5 bases, leaving 10 bases of the junction unmatched. This CDR3 is 15 amino acids long. Germline lookup yields CDR1 SGHAT and CDR2 FQNNGV. CDR3 protein: CASSPGVAGVYEQYF. The DNA of the CDR3 is TGTGCCAGCAGCCCCGGGGTGGCGGGAGTCTACGAGCAGTACTTC.

This clonotype was observed a handful of times. This chain connects TRBV20-1 to TRBJ1-2, with TRBD1 matching over 9 bases. CDR1 is DFQATT, CDR2 SNEGSKA, per germline (reference sequence). There are 15 residues in the CDR3. V shed 0 bases, J shed 4 bases, and the junction held 6 bases outside the gene matches. This CDR3 is CSARDHGQGTYGYTF. As DNA, the CDR3 is TGCAGTGCTAGAGATCATGGACAGGGGACCTATGGCTACACCTTC.

This clonotype came up once. The chain links TRBV5-1 to TRBJ2-1; D is unresolved. The CDR3 runs to 16 residues. The ends were cut back, 1 base at V and 0 bases at J, with 11 bases in the middle. CDR1 and CDR2 (germline): SGHRS, YFSETQ. The CDR3 nucleotides read TGCGCCAGCAGCTTGTTATCCCAAAGCTCCTACAATGAGCAGTTCTTC. Amino acid sequence: CASSLLSQSSYNEQFF.

V and J are TRBV12-3 or TRBV12-4 and TRBJ2-5; 8 bases map to TRBD2. Matching the DNA end better, TRBJ2-7 makes the J call doubtful. CDR3 length: 16 residues. CDR3 sequence (DNA): TGTGCCAGCAGCGATGGAGGGCGAGCGGGAGTCTACGAGCAGTACTTC. Residues: CASSDGGRAGVYEQYF.

The sample holds one count of this clonotype. This chain links TRBV12-3 or TRBV12-4 with TRBJ2-4; 8 bases fit TRBD1. Matching the DNA end better, TRBJ2-7 makes the J call doubtful. The CDR3 has 16 residues. CDR3 DNA: TGTGCCAGCAGTTTAGCTGCAGGGGGCAGGTCGGGCGAGCAGTACTTC. Amino acids: CASSLAAGGRSGEQYF.

The chain recombines TRBV20-1 with TRBJ1-4; maybe TRBD1 (6 bases). The CDR3 is 15 residues long. The germline V gene has CDR1 DFQATT and CDR2 SNEGSKA (reference sequence). The V gene lost 0 bases and the J gene lost 3 bases, with 11 bases spanning the gap. The CDR3 region is CSARDYRESNEKLFF. Written as DNA, the CDR3 is TGCAGTGCTAGAGATTACAGGGAATCTAATGAAAAACTGTTTTTT.

V usage is TRBV5-1 and J usage is TRBJ2-1; TRBD2 might be the D (6 bases). Germline CDR1 SGHRS, CDR2 YFSETQ. The CDR3 covers 12 residues. Trimming left V 7 bases short and J 9 bases short, with 14 bases between. The DNA of the CDR3 is TGCGCCAGCTATCGGGAGACGGGTGAGCAGTTCTTC. It codes for CASYRETGEQFF.

The CDR3 DNA reads TGTGCCAGCAGCCAAGACGGGGGGCCCGAAGCTTTCTTT. This translates into CASSQDGGPEAFF. The V gene is TRBV4-2, the J gene TRBJ1-1, with D possibly matching TRBD1 (6 bases). The CDR3 covers 13 residues. The V end was cut by 0 bases, the J end by 8 bases, with 10 bases between. Germline V lookup: CDR1 LGHNA, CDR2 YNFKEQ.

This clonotype was counted a few times. The chain links TRBV7-2 to TRBJ1-3, with D perhaps matching TRBD1 (5 bases). The germline gives CDR1 SGHTA, CDR2 FQGNSA. The CDR3 covers 15 residues. V gave up 1 base and J gave up 8 bases, with 15 bases separating them. The CDR3 DNA is TGTGCCAGCAGCTTAGGGGGGACGGGCAGGGACACCATATATTTT. Encoded protein: CASSLGGTGRDTIYF.

This clonotype was detected a few times. The chain combines TRBV25-1 with TRBJ1-1, with D possibly TRBD1 on 6 matching bases. Germline V gene lookup returns CDR1 MGHDK and CDR2 SYGVNS. The CDR3 totals 13 residues. V gave up 1 base and J gave up 5 bases, with 8 bases separating them. The CDR3 DNA follows: TGTGCCAGCAGTGAATTACAGGGAACTGAAGCTTTCTTT. Translating gives CASSELQGTEAFF.

The rearrangement joins TRBV2 to TRBJ1-1, with 9 bases fitting TRBD1. The CDR3 contains 17 residues. The J segment lost 0 bases and the V segment lost 6 bases, leaving 11 bases of the junction unmatched. Germline V lookup: CDR1 SNHLY, CDR2 FYNNEI. DNA for the CDR3: TGTGCCAGCAGGAGGGACAGGGATTCCCGAATGAACACTGAAGCTTTCTTT. Translating it yields CASRRDRDSRMNTEAFF. Together with reference TRBV2 and TRBJ1-1, the CDR3 gives the full variable domain: EPEVTQTPSHQVTQMGQEVILRCVPISNHLYFYWYRQILGQKVEFLVSFYNNEISEKSEIFDDQFSVERPDGSNFTLKIRSTKLEDSAMYFCASRRDRDSRMNTEAFFGQGTRLTVV.

The chain carries TRBV20-1 and TRBJ2-4; TRBD2 matches at 8 bases. The CDR3 is 14 amino acids. Germline V gene data show CDR1 as DFQATT and CDR2 as SNEGSKA (reference sequence). With V trimmed by 3 bases and J by 1 base, 2 bases remained unmatched. The CDR3 reads CSASPGGAKNIQYF. The DNA for the CDR3 is TGCAGTGCTAGCCCGGGGGGGGCCAAAAACATTCAGTACTTC.

The chain uses TRBV5-1 and TRBJ2-1; 7 bases agree with TRBD1. Germline-derived CDR1 and CDR2 are SGHRS and YFSETQ. V lost 4 bases and J lost 8; bases outside the gene matches: 12. This CDR3 comprises 15 residues. In DNA, the CDR3 is TGCGCCAGCAGCCCCAGGACAGGCTTCGTCGATGAGCAGTTCTTC. Amino acids: CASSPRTGFVDEQFF.

This chain uses TRBV7-6 with TRBJ2-6; possibly TRBD1 for D (6 bases). The V gene lost 5 bases and the J gene lost 4 bases, with 18 bases spanning the gap. The germline gives CDR1 SGHVS, CDR2 FNYEAQ. The CDR3 spans 17 residues. CDR3 in amino acids: CASSTQHRVTGANVLTF. The CDR3 DNA reads as TGTGCCAGCAGCACACAACACAGGGTTACGGGGGCCAACGTCCTGACTTTC.

The genes are TRBV10-3 and TRBJ2-1; D remains unclear. CDR3 length: 17 residues. Germline V gene sequence: CDR1 ENHRY, CDR2 SYGVKD. Trimming shortened V by 0 bases and J by 2 bases, and 14 bases separated the two germline ends. Here the CDR3 DNA reads TGTGCCATCAGTGAGTCCGCGAGCCCCCCCGCCTACAATGAGCAGTTCTTC. Protein sequence: CAISESASPPAYNEQFF.

V is TRBV28 and J is TRBJ2-3; D remains ambiguous. Per germline, CDR1 MDHEN and CDR2 SYDVKM. Trimming left V 7 bases short and J 0 bases short, with 14 bases between. This CDR3 has 15 amino acids. The CDR3 here is CASTSERASTDTQYF. CDR3 in DNA: TGTGCCAGCACTTCAGAACGAGCTAGCACAGATACGCAGTATTTT.

The rearrangement links TRBV10-1 to TRBJ2-7; D perhaps matches TRBD2 (5 bases). Per germline, CDR1 WNHNN and CDR2 SYGVQD (reference sequence). V was clipped by 9 bases and J by 0 bases, with 18 bases between them. The CDR3 totals 15 residues. In DNA, the CDR3 is TGCGCCAGAGAGGAGTCGGGATTGATCTCCTACGAGCAGTACTTC. Its protein product is CAREESGLISYEQYF.

The J gene is TRBJ2-7, the V gene TRBV20-1; the match to TRBD1 covers 9 bases. Germline V gene lookup returns CDR1 DFQATT and CDR2 SNEGSKA (reference sequence). V shed 0 bases and J 2 bases; nucleotides not matched to a gene: 5. The CDR3 is 15 amino acids. In nucleotides, the CDR3 is TGCAGTGCTAGAGATAGGGACAGGGCTACCTACGAGCAGTACTTC. It encodes CSARDRDRATYEQYF.

This clonotype was seen only once. The chain links TRBV27 to TRBJ1-2; 8 bases line up with TRBD1. Germline V lookup: CDR1 MNHEY, CDR2 SMNVEV (reference sequence). The ends lost 7 bases at V and 3 bases at J; junction bases unmatched: 13. This CDR3 contains 16 residues. Here the CDR3 reads CASTVSAPDRDYGYTF. DNA for the CDR3: TGTGCCAGCACCGTATCGGCCCCGGACAGGGACTATGGCTACACCTTC.

The table lists this clonotype with a few counts. The rearrangement uses TRBV5-1 and TRBJ2-7; the D gene is possibly TRBD2 (6 bases). The CDR3 loop spans 16 amino acids. Per the germline V gene, CDR1 is SGHRS and CDR2 is YFSETQ. The V gene lost 2 bases and the J gene lost 4 bases, with 19 bases spanning the gap. CDR3 coding DNA: TGCGCCAGCAGCTTCGGTCCTATTACGGAGGGTTACGAGCAGTACTTC. Protein: CASSFGPITEGYEQYF.

This chain links TRBV6-4 with TRBJ1-2; D is unresolved. Deletions cut 6 bases from V and 0 bases from J, with 17 bases between. The CDR3 is 16 residues long. CDR1 and CDR2 (germline): MRHNA, SNTAGT. The CDR3 DNA reads TGTGCCAGCAGGGCCGTGGAAGGGAAAGCTAACTATGGCTACACCTTC. Amino acid sequence: CASRAVEGKANYGYTF.